The rows below give T cell receptor beta chains drawn from one sample of a study of blood T cell repertoires in COVID-19. Assay: immunoSEQ multiplex PCR; the TCRdb copy retains only in-frame clones and omits some. This sample has 350,000 or so clones, with roughly 90% found just once. Sequencing input: PBMCs or T cells enriched from blood (not recorded which). The receptors derive from a woman aged 25 to 39 who had been exposed to COVID-19. Each CDR3 is given with its conserved first and last residue. Fields, in order: clone size, D gene, J gene, V gene, CDR3 DNA, CDR3 protein. A D gene is named only where the DNA matches it firmly. The size of a clone is reported for some rows only, either as once, few or many, or as a class for expanded clones.

.	TRBD1	TRBJ1-1	TRBV6-4	TGTGCCAGCAGGATAAAGGACAGGGGGAACACTGAAGCTTTCTTT	CASRIKDRGNTEAFF
.	TRBD1	TRBJ1-1	TRBV5-1	TGCGCCAGCAGTTCCGGGACAGGTGTAGGGAACACTGAAGCTTTCTTT	CASSSGTGVGNTEAFF
.	.	TRBJ2-7	TRBV6-5	TGTGCCAGCAATAGAGGACAGACCTACGAGCAGTACTTC	CASNRGQTYEQYF
.	TRBD2	TRBJ2-3	TRBV3-1/TRBV3-2	TGTGCCAGCAGCCCGTGGACTAGCGGGAGGGCGACAGATACGCAGTATTTT	CASSPWTSGRATDTQYF
.	TRBD1	TRBJ2-7	TRBV19	TGTGCCAGTAGTCGTGGACAGGGGGTAGTCAGTCCCTACGAGCAGTACTTC	CASSRGQGVVSPYEQYF
.	TRBD1	TRBJ1-4	TRBV5-1	TGCGCCAGCAGCTTGGATGGCAGGGGGCGCCTAAAACTGTTTTTT	CASSLDGRGRLKLFF
.	TRBD2	TRBJ2-7	TRBV30	TGTGCCGCCCGCCCAGCGGGAGCCCACGAGCAGTACTTC	CAARPAGAHEQYF
.	TRBD2	TRBJ2-6	TRBV27	TGTGCCAGCAGTCCGCGGATAGGTAGCGGGAGACTCTCTGGGGCCAACGTCCTGACTTTC	CASSPRIGSGRLSGANVLTF
.	.	TRBJ2-7	TRBV7-2	TGTGCCAGCAGCCTCGACGGGGTGGGCTACGAGCAGTACTTC	CASSLDGVGYEQYF
.	.	TRBJ2-6	TRBV11-2	TGTGCCAGCAGCCCACCTGGCGGATACGAACCATCTGGGGCCAACGTCCTGACTTTC	CASSPPGGYEPSGANVLTF
.	.	TRBJ1-1	TRBV11-3	TGTGCCAGCAGCTATTTAACAGGGTCTGAAGCTTTCTTT	CASSYLTGSEAFF
once	.	TRBJ2-7	TRBV30	TGTGCCTCGGAGGGGCAAGCAAGCTCCTACGAGCAGTACTTC	CASEGQASSYEQYF
.	.	TRBJ2-7	TRBV5-1	TGCGCCAGCAGCTTGGATGACAGGAGGAACGAGCAGTACTTC	CASSLDDRRNEQYF
.	.	TRBJ2-4	TRBV6-5	TGTGCCAGCCGGGACACCTACAAAAACATTCAGTACTTC	CASRDTYKNIQYF
.	.	TRBJ1-1	TRBV11-3	TGTGCCAGCAGCTTAGGGTTCAGGGGAAGGTCTGAAGCTTTCTTT	CASSLGFRGRSEAFF
.	TRBD1	TRBJ1-2	TRBV14	TGTGCCAGCAGCCAAGTACCACCGGGACAGGGTGTCTATGGCTACACCTTC	CASSQVPPGQGVYGYTF
.	.	TRBJ1-2	TRBV5-1	TGCGCCAGCAGCCACAGGGATGGCTACACCTTC	CASSHRDGYTF
few	.	TRBJ1-1	TRBV28	TGTGCCAGCAGTTTAGCGACGGGGAACACTGAAGCTTTCTTT	CASSLATGNTEAFF
.	.	TRBJ2-7	TRBV11-2	TGTGCCAGCAGCTTAGATCTTCCGCGGCGAAAGTACTTC	CASSLDLPRRKYF
few	.	TRBJ1-3	TRBV14	TGTGCCAGCAGCCATCGAGTTGGACAGCCCTCTGGAAACACCATATATTTT	CASSHRVGQPSGNTIYF
.	.	TRBJ1-2	TRBV28	TGTGCCAGCAGCCTACGGACTCATGGCTACACCTTC	CASSLRTHGYTF
.	.	TRBJ1-1	TRBV14	TGTGCCAGCAGCCCCGGAGGTACGAACACTGAAGCTTTCTTT	CASSPGGTNTEAFF
.	.	TRBJ2-5	TRBV12-3/TRBV12-4	TGTGCCAGCAGTTTTATGTTGCAAGAGACCCAGTACTTC	CASSFMLQETQYF
.	TRBD2	TRBJ2-7	TRBV15	TGTGCCACCAGCAGAGGCGGGACTAGCGGACTCTACGAGCAGTACTTC	CATSRGGTSGLYEQYF
.	.	TRBJ2-1	TRBV5-4	TGTGCCAGCAGCTTGGACTATTACAATGAGCAGTTCTTC	CASSLDYYNEQFF
.	TRBD2	TRBJ2-7	TRBV6-5	TGTGCCAGCAGACCGGGACTAGCGGCAGCCTACGAGCAGTACTTC	CASRPGLAAAYEQYF
.	TRBD2	TRBJ2-5	TRBV24-1	TGTGCCACCAGTGAGGGTGGGAGGGAGTCTTTCGGATGGACCCAGTACTTC	CATSEGGRESFGWTQYF
once	.	TRBJ2-1	TRBV3-1/TRBV3-2	TGTGCCAGCAGCCAAGATGATTTGGGGCGTCATGGCTACAATGAGCAGTTCTTC	CASSQDDLGRHGYNEQFF
.	TRBD2	TRBJ2-1	TRBV3-1/TRBV3-2	TGTGCCAGCAGCCAAGCGGGTTTGAAGGCGGGAGCGAATGAGCAGTTCTTC	CASSQAGLKAGANEQFF
.	.	TRBJ2-7	TRBV2	TGTGCCACCCAGGTGGGCTACGAGCAGTACTTC	CATQVGYEQYF
.	.	TRBJ2-7	TRBV24-1	TGTGCCACCAGTGGGGCCAGGGGCCCTAGCTCCTACGAGCAGTACTTC	CATSGARGPSSYEQYF
.	TRBD1	TRBJ2-2	TRBV28	TGTGCCAGCAGTTCTGGACAGGGGAACACCGGGGAGCTGTTTTTT	CASSSGQGNTGELFF
.	.	TRBJ1-5	TRBV15	TGTGCCACCAGCACCTACAAGGGGGATCAGCCCCAGCATTTT	CATSTYKGDQPQHF
.	.	TRBJ2-7	TRBV18	TGTGCCAGCTCACCAGGCTCCTGGCCCGAGCAGTACTTC	CASSPGSWPEQYF
.	.	TRBJ1-3	TRBV11-2	TGTGCCAGCAGGCCTATTCCCCAGGGCCCTGGAAACACCATATATTTT	CASRPIPQGPGNTIYF
.	TRBD1	TRBJ1-6	TRBV9	TGTGCCAGCAACACGGGACAGGGTTTTTCACCCCTCCACTTT	CASNTGQGFSPLHF
.	TRBD2	TRBJ2-7	TRBV7-9	TGTGCCAGCAGCTTAGGGACTAGCGGGAGAGCCGAGCAGTACTTC	CASSLGTSGRAEQYF
.	.	TRBJ2-3	TRBV12-3/TRBV12-4	TGTGCCAGCAGTTTTCCCCCTTCAGATACGCAGTATTTT	CASSFPPSDTQYF
.	.	TRBJ1-1	TRBV6-5	TGTGCCAGCAGTTACGGCAGGAACACTGAAGCTTTCTTT	CASSYGRNTEAFF
.	.	TRBJ2-7	TRBV19	TGTGCCAGTAGTATGCGGCAGGGGCCCTACGAGCAGTACTTC	CASSMRQGPYEQYF
.	TRBD1	TRBJ1-5	TRBV24-1	TGTGCCACCAGAGGGGCAGGGGGTAGTCAGCCCCAGCATTTT	CATRGAGGSQPQHF